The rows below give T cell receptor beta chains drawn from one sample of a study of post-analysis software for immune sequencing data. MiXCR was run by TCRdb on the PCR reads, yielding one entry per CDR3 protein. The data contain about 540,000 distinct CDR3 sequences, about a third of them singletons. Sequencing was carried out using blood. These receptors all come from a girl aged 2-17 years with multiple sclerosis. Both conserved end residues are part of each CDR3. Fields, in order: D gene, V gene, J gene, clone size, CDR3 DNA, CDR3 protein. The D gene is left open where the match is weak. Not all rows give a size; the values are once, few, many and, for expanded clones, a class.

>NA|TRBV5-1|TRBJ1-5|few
TGCGCCAGCAGCGCTACCGCGGGGAATCAGCCCCAGCATTTT
CASSATAGNQPQHF
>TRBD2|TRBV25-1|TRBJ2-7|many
TGTGCCAGCAGATTAGCGGGGAGCTCCTACGAGCAGTACTTC
CASRLAGSSYEQYF
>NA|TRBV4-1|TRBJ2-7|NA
TGCGCCAGCAGCTCAGTTTACAATGAGCAGTACTTC
CASSSVYNEQYF
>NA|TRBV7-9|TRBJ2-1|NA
TGTGCCAGCAGCTTAGCTGCTACAGGGCTGGTCAACAATGAGCAGTTCTTC
CASSLAATGLVNNEQFF
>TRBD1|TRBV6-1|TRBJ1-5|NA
TGTGCCAGCAGATCGTTACAGGGGCAGGGCAATCAGCCCCAGCATTTT
CASRSLQGQGNQPQHF
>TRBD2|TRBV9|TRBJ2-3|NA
TGTGCCAGCAGCGAACTAAGCGGGGCCCTTCTAGGGACGCAGTATTTT
CASSELSGALLGTQYF
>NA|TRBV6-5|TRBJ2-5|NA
TGTGCCAGCAGTTACGGGCTTGGGATGTACCAAGAGACCCAGTACTTC
CASSYGLGMYQETQYF
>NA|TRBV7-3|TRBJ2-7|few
TGTGCCAGCAGCCCGGGCGGGGACTCCACCTACGAGCAGTACTTC
CASSPGGDSTYEQYF
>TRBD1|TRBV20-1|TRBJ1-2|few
TGCAGTGCTATCCGGGACAGGGAGGGAGCTAACTATGGCTACACCTTC
CSAIRDREGANYGYTF
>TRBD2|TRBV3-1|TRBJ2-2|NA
TGTGCCAGCAGCCCACGGACTAGGGCCGGGGAGCTGTTTTTT
CASSPRTRAGELFF
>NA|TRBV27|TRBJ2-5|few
TGTGCCAGCACCTATCGGGGGACCCAGTACTTC
CASTYRGTQYF
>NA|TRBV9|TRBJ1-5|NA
TGTGCCAGCGGTCGGGGGTGGAGACAGAATCAGCCCCAGCATTTT
CASGRGWRQNQPQHF
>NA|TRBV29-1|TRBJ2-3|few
TGCAGCGTTGACCTATTCACAGATACGCAGTATTTT
CSVDLFTDTQYF
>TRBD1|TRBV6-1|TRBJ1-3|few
TGTGCCAGCAGATTGTCCCGGGACAGGGGGCCTGTTGGTGGAAACACCATATATTTT
CASRLSRDRGPVGGNTIYF
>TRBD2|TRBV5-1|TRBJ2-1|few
TGCGCCAGCAGCTTGGTTGGGGCGGGGGGGCAAGACAATGAGCAGTTCTTC
CASSLVGAGGQDNEQFF
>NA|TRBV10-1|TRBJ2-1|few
TGCGCCAGCAGTGAGGACAGCCGACCTTACAATGAGCAGTTCTTC
CASSEDSRPYNEQFF
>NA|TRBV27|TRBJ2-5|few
TGTGCCAGCAGTCCCCGGGTTGGGGTCGGAGGGGAGACCCAGTACTTC
CASSPRVGVGGETQYF
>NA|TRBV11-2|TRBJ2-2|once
TGTGCCAGCAGCTCGTGGACGGGCGCCGGGGAGCTGTTTTTT
CASSSWTGAGELFF
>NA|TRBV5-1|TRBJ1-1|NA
TGCGCCAGCAGCTTCTTCGGGGAAACTGAAGCTTTCTTT
CASSFFGETEAFF
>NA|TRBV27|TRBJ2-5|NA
TGTGCCAGCAGTTTAAGGCATAGTCACGGGGAGACCCAGTACTTC
CASSLRHSHGETQYF
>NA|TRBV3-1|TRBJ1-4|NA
TGTGCCAGCAGCCAAGATGGTGAGGGAAGGGATGAAAAACTGTTTTTT
CASSQDGEGRDEKLFF
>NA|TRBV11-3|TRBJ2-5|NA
TGTGCCAGCAGCTCAGGGAAAGAGACCCAGTACTTC
CASSSGKETQYF
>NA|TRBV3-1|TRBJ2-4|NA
TGTGCCAGCAGCCAAGTCCCGGGCCCAGCCAAAAACATTCAGTACTTC
CASSQVPGPAKNIQYF
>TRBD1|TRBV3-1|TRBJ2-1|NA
TGTGCCAGCAGCCATAGGACGGGGACAGGGGGCCTTGAGCAGTTCTTC
CASSHRTGTGGLEQFF
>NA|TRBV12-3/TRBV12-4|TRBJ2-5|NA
TGTGCCAGCAGTTCGGGTCTCCCGGAGACCCAGTACTTC
CASSSGLPETQYF
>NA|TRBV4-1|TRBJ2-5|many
TGCGCCAGCAGCCAAGATATAGAGGAGACCCAGTACTTC
CASSQDIEETQYF
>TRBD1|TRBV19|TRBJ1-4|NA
TGTGCCAGTAGTGGACAGGGGCGAGAAAAACTGTTTTTT
CASSGQGREKLFF
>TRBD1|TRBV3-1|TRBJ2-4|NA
TGTGCCAGCAGCCAAAACAGGGGTAGTAGAAACATTCAGTACTTC
CASSQNRGSRNIQYF
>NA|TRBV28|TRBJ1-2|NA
TGTGCCAGCAGTTTAGGTGGACACCTTTTTATCGATGGCTACACCTTC
CASSLGGHLFIDGYTF
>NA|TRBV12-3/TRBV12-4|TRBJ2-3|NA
TGTGCCAGCTTTCTCGGGGGCATCAGGGCAGATACGCAGTATTTT
CASFLGGIRADTQYF
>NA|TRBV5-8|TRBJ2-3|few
TGTGCCAGCAGCCAAGGAAAAGTAGATACGCAGTATTTT
CASSQGKVDTQYF
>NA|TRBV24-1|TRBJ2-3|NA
TGTGCCACCAGGGAAGACAGCACAGATACGCAGTATTTT
CATREDSTDTQYF
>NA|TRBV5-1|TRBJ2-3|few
TGCGCCAGCAGCTCGGACAGAGCTAGCACAGATACGCAGTATTTT
CASSSDRASTDTQYF
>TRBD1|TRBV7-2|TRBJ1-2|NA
TGTGCCAGCAGCTCTAGGGACAGTTCGAACTATGGCTACACCTTC
CASSSRDSSNYGYTF
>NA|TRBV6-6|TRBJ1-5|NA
TGTGCCAGCAGTTACTCAGGTGTAGGGGGAGGTCAGCCCCAGCATTTT
CASSYSGVGGGQPQHF
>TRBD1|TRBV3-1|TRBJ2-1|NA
TGTGCCAGCAGCCCCCCTGAGAGGGGGCTTAAGAATGAGCAGTTCTTC
CASSPPERGLKNEQFF
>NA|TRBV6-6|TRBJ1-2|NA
TGTGCCAGCAGAGCCGTCACTAACTATGGCTACACCTTC
CASRAVTNYGYTF
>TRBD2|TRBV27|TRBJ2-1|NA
TGTGCCAGCAGTTTACATCTAGCGGGGGGGAGCACCTACAATGAGCAGTTCTTC
CASSLHLAGGSTYNEQFF
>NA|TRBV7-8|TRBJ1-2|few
TGTGCCAGCAGCGTTGTGGAGGGCCCCAACTATGGCTACACCTTC
CASSVVEGPNYGYTF
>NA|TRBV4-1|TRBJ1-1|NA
TGCGCCAGCAGCCAAGTAGTTTCGAGGGAAGCTTTCTTT
CASSQVVSREAFF
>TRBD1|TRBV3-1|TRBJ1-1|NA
TGTGCCAGCAGCCCCTGGGACAGGGGGGGGGTCACTGAAGCTTTCTTT
CASSPWDRGGVTEAFF
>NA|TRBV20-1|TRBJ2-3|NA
TGCAGTGCTAGAGTCCTCCCCGGCGCAGATACGCAGTATTTT
CSARVLPGADTQYF
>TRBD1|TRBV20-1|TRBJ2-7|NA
TGCAGTGCTAGAGCCGGGACAGGGACCTACGAGCAGTACTTC
CSARAGTGTYEQYF
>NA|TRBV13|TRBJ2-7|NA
TGTGCCAGCAGCAATTACTACGAGCAGTACTTC
CASSNYYEQYF
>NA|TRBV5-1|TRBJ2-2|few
TGCGCCAGCAGCTTGGAGGGCAGGAAGTCCGGGGAGCTGTTTTTT
CASSLEGRKSGELFF
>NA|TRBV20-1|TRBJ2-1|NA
TGCAGTGCTATCTTACTCTCCTACAATGAGCAGTTCTTC
CSAILLSYNEQFF